The 23 T cell receptor beta chains given below trace back to one sample, sequenced in a study of T cells after yellow fever vaccination. MiXCR, run by TCRdb on the 5' RACE reads, gives a single entry per CDR3 protein. The sample shows about 260,000 distinct CDR3 sequences, approximately 5.2% of them seen only once. The specimen comprised CD4+ T cells sorted from PBMCs, sampled on the day of the yellow fever booster vaccination. Every receptor here comes from a man aged 18 to 29 who received the YFV17D yellow fever vaccine.

This clonotype came up a few times. The rearrangement joins TRBV20-1 to TRBJ2-3; possibly TRBD1 for D (6 bases). The CDR3 extends over 13 amino acids. The V gene's germline CDR1 is DFQATT and CDR2 SNEGSKA (reference sequence). Trimming removed 3 bases from V and 4 bases from J, with 11 bases in between. DNA of the CDR3: TGCAGTGCTAGCCCAGGGGCGGCAGATACGCAGTATTTT. Protein: CSASPGAADTQYF.

This clonotype occurred many times. This chain joins TRBV5-1 and TRBJ2-5; weak D call: TRBD1 (5 bases). CDR1 and CDR2 from the germline V gene are SGHRS and YFSETQ. V dropped 5 bases and J dropped 5 bases, with 16 bases sitting between them. CDR3 size: 14 residues. The DNA for the CDR3 is TGCGCCAGCAGAAGGGGATCCCCCATGGAGACCCAGTACTTC. Translated, it gives CASRRGSPMETQYF.

The table lists this clonotype with a few counts. This sequence joins TRBV6-1 and TRBJ2-5; 11 bases match TRBD1. The CDR3 consists of 15 residues. The germline gives CDR1 MNHNS, CDR2 SASEGT. J was trimmed by 4 bases and V by 3 bases; bases with no gene match: 4. The chain's CDR3 is CASSDRDRGRETQYF. The CDR3 coding sequence is TGTGCCAGCAGTGACCGGGACAGGGGGAGAGAGACCCAGTACTTC.

This clonotype occurred a few times. The rearrangement links TRBV4-2 to TRBJ1-1; D gene ambiguous. The CDR3 covers 15 residues. Looked up from germline, CDR1 is LGHNA and CDR2 is YNFKEQ. The V end was cut by 4 bases, the J end by 3 bases, with 15 bases between. Here the CDR3 DNA reads TGTGCCAGCAGCCTGTTTGCAAGGGTTGACACTGAAGCTTTCTTT. Residues: CASSLFARVDTEAFF.

V and J are TRBV20-1 and TRBJ1-3; weak D call: TRBD1 (5 bases). The CDR3 contains 16 residues. Germline CDR1 and CDR2: DFQATT and SNEGSKA (reference sequence). V was shortened by 0 bases and J by 0 bases, with 12 bases between the two germline ends. CDR3: CSARDPGTGSGNTIYF. The CDR3 DNA is TGCAGTGCTAGAGATCCCGGGACGGGCTCTGGAAACACCATATATTTT.

The chain has TRBV6-5 and TRBJ1-5, with 7 nucleotides matching TRBD1. Looked up from germline, CDR1 is MNHEY and CDR2 is SVGAGI. This CDR3 is built from 13 residues. J was trimmed by 7 bases and V by 8 bases; bases with no gene match: 8. In nucleotides, the CDR3 is TGTGCCAGCGGATACAGGGGAGGGCAGCCCCAGCATTTT. The encoded protein is CASGYRGGQPQHF.

This clonotype was detected only a few times. The gene calls are TRBV6-2 or TRBV6-3 and TRBJ2-7; 7 bases are shared with TRBD1. Trimming cost V 6 bases and J 5 bases; bases outside gene matches: 16. Germline V gives CDR1 MNHEY, CDR2 SVGEGT. The length of the CDR3 is 16 residues. The DNA of the CDR3 is TGTGCCAGCAGGGAAACGGGGACCGGGACAGTTAACGAGCAGTACGTC. Translation: CASRETGTGTVNEQYV.

This clonotype was recorded at least ten times. The chain links TRBV5-1 to TRBJ1-2; 8 bases are shared with TRBD1. Trimming at V came to 5 bases and at J to 6 bases, leaving 6 bases not matched to a gene. Per the germline V gene, CDR1 is SGHRS and CDR2 is YFSETQ. The CDR3 covers 13 residues. The DNA for the CDR3 is TGCGCCAGCAGGACAGACAGGGGTCATGGCTACACCTTC. Amino acid sequence: CASRTDRGHGYTF.

The V call is TRBV18, the J call TRBJ1-1; D unresolved. V dropped 3 bases and J dropped 0 bases, with 11 bases sitting between them. Germline values: CDR1 KGHSH, CDR2 LQKENI. The CDR3 has 15 residues. The CDR3 DNA sequence: TGTGCCAGCTCACCGAGCGAGGGCATGAACACTGAAGCTTTCTTT. It specifies CASSPSEGMNTEAFF.

This clonotype was detected a few times. The chain recombines TRBV6-5 with TRBJ1-2; TRBD1 agrees at 8 bases. This CDR3 has 15 residues. The germline V gene encodes CDR1 MNHEY and CDR2 SVGAGI. V lost 4 bases to trimming and J lost 5 bases; unmatched junction nucleotides: 9. The CDR3 DNA follows: TGTGCCAGCAGTTCCGATGGACAGGGCAGATATGGCTACACCTTC. Its translation: CASSSDGQGRYGYTF.

J is TRBJ1-1 and V is TRBV15, with TRBD1 matching over 10 bases. V lost 0 bases, J lost 0 bases, and 4 bases stayed unmatched. The V gene's germline CDR1 is LNHNV and CDR2 YYDKDF (reference sequence). The CDR3 is 17 amino acids. The CDR3 loop is CATSRDLTGGMNTEAFF. The CDR3 region has the DNA TGTGCCACCAGCAGAGATCTGACAGGGGGCATGAACACTGAAGCTTTCTTT.

This clonotype turned up a few times. The V gene is TRBV18, the J gene TRBJ1-1; D possibly corresponds to TRBD1 (6 bases). Germline V gene data show CDR1 as KGHSH and CDR2 as LQKENI. V was cut by 8 bases and J by 9 bases, with 19 bases left in between. CDR3 size: 13 residues. The CDR3 DNA is TGTGCCAGCGAACGGGGGGCGGGAGAGAAAGCTTTCTTT. Protein: CASERGAGEKAFF.

The chain couples TRBV20-1 to TRBJ1-3; TRBD1 matches 10 bases. After removal of 1 base from V and 6 bases from J, the junction contained 3 bases not matched to a gene. Germline assignment: CDR1 DFQATT and CDR2 SNEGSKA (reference sequence). The CDR3 length is 14 residues. The CDR3 here is CSARAGTGANTIYF. Written as DNA, the CDR3 is TGCAGTGCTAGAGCCGGGACAGGGGCAAACACCATATATTTT.

This clonotype turned up a few times. The chain couples TRBV20-1 to TRBJ1-6, with D possibly matching TRBD1 (6 bases). This CDR3 is built from 13 residues. V dropped 4 bases and J dropped 8 bases, with 12 bases sitting between them. Germline V gene sequence: CDR1 DFQATT, CDR2 SNEGSKA (reference sequence). CDR3 residues: CSAKGVADSPLHF. The CDR3 bases are TGCAGTGCTAAGGGGGTGGCGGATTCACCCCTCCACTTT.

This clonotype was seen only a few times. V is TRBV12-3 or TRBV12-4 and J is TRBJ2-5; D is undetermined. With 2 bases removed from V and 3 bases from J, the gap between germline ends came to 4 bases. This CDR3 spans 12 amino acids. The CDR3 DNA reads as TGTGCCAGCAGTTTAATGGAAGAGACCCAGTACTTC. This sequence encodes CASSLMEETQYF.

This clonotype was seen more than once but under ten times. The chain is built from TRBV29-1 and TRBJ2-3; the match to TRBD2 covers 8 bases. This CDR3 has 13 residues. In germline, CDR1 is SQVTM, CDR2 ANQGSEA. The J segment lost 5 bases and the V segment lost 8 bases, leaving 9 bases of the junction unmatched. The CDR3 DNA reads as TGCAGCCTTCCCGGGAGGGGGGGAGATACGCAGTATTTT. Protein product: CSLPGRGGDTQYF.

The chain combines TRBV5-4 with TRBJ2-6, with D hard to call. V shed 4 bases and J shed 0 bases, with 8 bases lying between them. In germline, CDR1 is SGHNT, CDR2 YYREEE (reference sequence). This CDR3 region has 15 residues. CDR3 coding DNA: TGTGCCAGCAGCATTGATTACTCTGGGGCCAACGTCCTGACTTTC. Translation: CASSIDYSGANVLTF.

This clonotype has just a few counts. The gene calls are TRBV20-1 and TRBJ1-4; D is uncertain. Germline V gene lookup returns CDR1 DFQATT and CDR2 SNEGSKA (reference sequence). The CDR3 has 15 amino acids. V lost 1 base to trimming and J lost 5 bases, with 14 bases between them. Here the CDR3 reads CSARGVLPLNEKLFF. For the CDR3, the DNA is TGCAGTGCTAGAGGGGTGCTCCCACTAAATGAAAAACTGTTTTTT.

This clonotype was observed a few times. The CDR3 DNA follows: TGTGCCAGCATCCCCGGGACTAGCGGGGCCACTGGGTGGAATGAGCAGTTCTTC. Translating gives CASIPGTSGATGWNEQFF. The J gene is TRBJ2-1, the V gene TRBV12-3 or TRBV12-4, with 13 nucleotides matching TRBD2. V shed 7 bases and J 7 bases; nucleotides not matched to a gene: 16. The CDR3 totals 18 residues.

This clonotype was seen a few times. This rearrangement joins TRBV4-3 to TRBJ1-6; no reliable D call. The CDR3 spans 19 residues. CDR1 is LGHNA and CDR2 is YSLEER in the germline V gene. V lost 0 bases, J lost 7 bases, and 22 bases lay in between. The CDR3 loop is CASSQDWVRTASGNSPLHF. CDR3 DNA: TGCGCCAGCAGCCAAGATTGGGTTCGAACAGCGTCGGGCAATTCACCCCTCCACTTT.

This clonotype has more than one count but fewer than ten. The V gene is TRBV4-3, the J gene TRBJ1-1; D uncertain. V lost 1 base and J lost 6, with 21 bases in between. The CDR3 has 17 amino acids. CDR1 and CDR2 from the germline V gene are LGHNA and YSLEER. The CDR3 nucleotides read TGCGCCAGCAGCCAAGGGTCGGGTCTGACGGATGGCGCTGAAGCTTTCTTT. Residues: CASSQGSGLTDGAEAFF.

This clonotype has at least ten counts. The V call is TRBV9, the J call TRBJ2-3; D is unclear. V lost 0 bases, J lost 4 bases, and 6 bases lay in between. The CDR3 is made up of 13 amino acids. CDR1 is SGDLS and CDR2 is YYNGEE in the germline V gene. CDR3 loop: CASSVAGSDTQYF. Written as DNA, the CDR3 is TGTGCCAGCAGCGTAGCGGGTTCAGATACGCAGTATTTT. Complete variable domain (other parts from reference TRBV9 and TRBJ2-3): DSGVTQTPKHLITATGQRVTLRCSPRSGDLSVYWYQQSLDQGLQFLIQYYNGEERAKGNILERFSAQQFPDLHSELNLSSLELGDSALYFCASSVAGSDTQYFGPGTRLTVL.

This clonotype was observed a handful of times. The CDR3 DNA is TGTGCCAGCAGCTTGGTCTCCTGGACAGGCCGGAGCACAGATACGCAGTATTTT. This sequence encodes CASSLVSWTGRSTDTQYF. The chain couples TRBV5-6 to TRBJ2-3; TRBD1 aligns across 7 bases. The CDR3 is 18 amino acids. The V segment lost 0 bases and the J segment 0 bases; nucleotides outside the gene matches: 10. CDR1 SGHDT and CDR2 YYEEEE come from the germline V gene.